This record looks at one T cell receptor (beta chain) sequence and its context. The antigen is unknown. The data are from a study of shared clonotypes between healthy human individuals. General study findings and limits: Blood was the only sampled material, and tissue repertoires likely differ.

Deletions cut 5 bases from V and 4 bases from J, with 16 bases between. CDR1 and CDR2 from the germline V gene are SGHNT and YYREEE (reference sequence). This CDR3 comprises 15 residues. Some clones are missing from TCRdb's copy, which holds only in-frame ones; the method was immunoSEQ multiplex PCR. The data contain approximately 980,000 clones, less than 85% of them singletons. The chain recombines TRBV5-4 with TRBJ2-1; weak D call: TRBD1 (6 bases). Sequenced sample: memory CD4+ T cells sorted from blood. Subset here: CD45RA-negative fraction. The sequence came from a young man in good health. The DNA for the CDR3 is TGTGCCAGCAGAGAGGACAGTGGAGGTTACAATGAGCAGTTCTTC. Its translation is CASREDSGGYNEQFF.